The source of this TCR beta chain is a study of shared clonotypes between healthy human individuals (dated by TCRdb to the early 2020s). Concerning the study at large: A few men and two women, aged 18 to 49 years, made up the cohort. Per donor, three plates each were used for CD4 naive and CD4 memory, two for CD8 naive, and one for CD8 memory. Different laboratories and diverse techniques were used to prepare libraries and sequence TCR repertoires, to increase sequencing depth and limit assay-specific biases. Between about 0.94 and 8.9 billion PBMCs per donor were obtained by leukapheresis. To estimate repertoire size and how much clonotype sharing occurs between individuals, the study deeply sequenced the blood TCR repertoires of about five healthy adults.

The donors were healthy, HIV-negative adults who had no recently reported acute infections or vaccinations. Every donor was a Caucasian adult living in Nashville, Tennessee, USA. CD8 memory samples consisted of magnetically selected CD45RO+ cells combined with CCR7-negative CD45RA+ effector memory (TemRA) cells. Blood was collected by leukapheresis, and PBMCs were isolated by Ficoll-Histopaque density gradient centrifugation and then cryopreserved in liquid nitrogen vapor phase. Analytical flow cytometry was used to check the purity and quantity of each magnetically sorted T cell population. Genomic DNA was isolated from each sorted fraction and quantified by UV absorbance on a Nanodrop 2000c. A word on this clone: What antigen it recognizes has not been identified. Base qualities are missing; no much larger clone stands one base away.

Using the deep immunoSEQ assay, multiplex PCR amplified TCR CDR3 regions from genomic DNA. Extracted genomic DNA from each cell subset was distributed evenly across all wells of several immunoSEQ 96-well plates, and each plate was treated as a replicate. For sorted subsets, 200 to 250 ng genomic DNA, equal to tens of thousands of T cell genomes, was loaded into each replicate PCR. Purified libraries were quantified with a Qubit 3.0 fluorometer, sized on a Bioanalyzer 2100, and re-quantified with the KAPA Library Quantification kit. A separate single-read 150-cycle Illumina NextSeq 550 flow cell was used to sequence each immunoSEQ 96-well plate. Per the source publication's procedure: Because only junctional sequences without quality scores were contained in the immunoSEQ output, filtering matching that applied to full-length reads could not be performed. Sequences were annotated with PyIR, a Python wrapper for IgBLAST v1.9, using IMGT germline references to assign V/J genes and CDR3. Any read was removed if the V/J assignment was weak (E-value above 1e-6), the CDR3 was missing, or the read contained stop codons, out-of-frame junctions, or ambiguous translated residues. A V3J clonotype was defined by an identical inferred V gene, J gene, and CDR3 amino acid sequence. Percentage overlap between repertoires was calculated by dividing the number of shared unique clonotypes by the size of the smaller repertoire. Three approaches were used to assess repertoire richness: RTK rarefaction, the Chao1 estimator, and Recon v2.1 estimates of unobserved clonotypes. Generation probabilities were computed with OLGA for all TCRbeta clonotypes obtained by the gDNA method from a few donors. TCRdb stores this immuneACCESS table with in-frame sequences only. Part of the clones is absent; in the studies checked, under half of the shortfall reflects unresolved V genes, and no reason is known for the rest. V and J calls and clone size follow that table, whereas D and trimming were derived from the DNA. In this sample the table shows around 690,000 clones, roughly 91% of which occur a single time. The ten largest clones take up around a third of the sample.

The study at large found these results: Sharing across a handful of donors was observed for 5% to 6.5% of naive CD4, under 4% of naive CD8, roughly 2.3% of memory CD4, and less than 0.45% of memory CD8 clonotypes. Compared with non-shared clonotypes, the clonotypes found in all four sorted-subset donors had higher generation probabilities. Naive subsets generally had larger estimated clonotype richness than memory subsets. Sampling was restricted to blood, and TCR repertoires in tissue are likely to differ from TCR repertoires in blood. Because the study included a small number of donors, the genetic and exposure-history diversity represented was limited. Even with the large sequencing depth, rarefaction of the sorted-subset datasets indicated that sequencing was incomplete. Pairwise subsampling led to the expectation that sequencing depth would affect the degree of clonotype sharing among donors.

Clipping removes 5 bases from V and 2 bases from J, with 6 as the unmatched junction base count. Inclusive of the bounding cysteine and phenylalanine, the CDR3 is 14 residues long. Only the CDR3 region is kept as DNA, spanning 42 bases read in frame from base 1. The germline V gene yields MDHEN for CDR1 and SYDVKM for CDR2. What was sequenced was memory CD8+ T cells from PBMCs. The cell subset or site label, as the study defines it: CD45RO+ cells pooled with CCR7-negative TemRA cells. The clonotype originates from a man aged 18 to 29 in good health. Some clones in this sample may be carry-over from other donors' samples. The rearranged chain carries TRBV28 and TRBJ2-7, and TRBD1 aligns with 7 junction nucleotides. The CDR3 is CASSPWDRPYEQYF. The bases are TGTGCCAGCAGTCCATGGGACAGACCCTACGAGCAGTACTTC.